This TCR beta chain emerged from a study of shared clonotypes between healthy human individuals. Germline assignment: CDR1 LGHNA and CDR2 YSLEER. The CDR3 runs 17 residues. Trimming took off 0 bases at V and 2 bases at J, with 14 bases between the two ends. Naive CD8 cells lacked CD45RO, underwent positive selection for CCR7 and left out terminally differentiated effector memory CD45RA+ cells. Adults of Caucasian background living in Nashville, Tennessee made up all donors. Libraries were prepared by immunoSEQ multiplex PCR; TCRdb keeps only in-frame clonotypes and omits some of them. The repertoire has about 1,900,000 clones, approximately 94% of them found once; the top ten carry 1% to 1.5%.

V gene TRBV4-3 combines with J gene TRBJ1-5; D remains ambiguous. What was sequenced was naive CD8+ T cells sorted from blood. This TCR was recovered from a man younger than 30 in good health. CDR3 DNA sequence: TGCGCCAGCAGCCAAGATTTATCGGGTGACGGCAATCAGCCCCAGCATTTT. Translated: CASSQDLSGDGNQPQHF.